This T cell receptor beta chain was found in a study of blood T cell repertoires in COVID-19. Study-level background: Italy, Spain and the United States were the sources of the convalescent and acute COVID-19 samples. In each case, the material was cDNA or gDNA derived from T cells, B-cell-depleted T cells, or PBMCs.

The germline V gene has CDR1 SQVTM and CDR2 ANQGSEA. V dropped 7 bases and J dropped 4 bases, with 13 bases sitting between them. The CDR3 runs 12 residues. As originally analysed: Nucleated cell number was recorded as an estimate derived from reference gene primer amplification. TCRdb's copy holds only in-frame clones and misses some; the assay was immunoSEQ multiplex PCR. V, J and clone size were drawn from that table, and D and trimming were deduced from the DNA. The table shows 200,000 to 250,000 clones, with about 91% occurring only once. Enrolled during active infection, Seattle patients were then followed longitudinally.

The chain joins TRBV29-1 to TRBJ1-2, with D possibly being TRBD1 (5 bases). Sample: peripheral blood. The source of this sequence is a woman between 25 and 40 years old with COVID-19, enrolled during active disease. The CDR3, as DNA: TGCAGCGGTGTGACAGACCTCTATGGCTACACCTTC. This encodes CSGVTDLYGYTF.